This TCR beta chain was captured by sequencing in a study of Ad26.COV2.S vaccination and SARS-CoV-2 variants. Treatment indicated: roughly 19 received Ad26.COV2.S at low or high dose, single or two shots; several received placebo; per-sample allocation not given. Day 63 after the first vaccine or placebo injection was the time point for sampling. V lost 0 bases and J 0 bases, leaving 9 bases between the germline ends. Germline V gene lookup returns CDR1 SGDLS and CDR2 YYNGEE. The CDR3 consists of 15 residues. This table comes from immunoSEQ multiplex PCR, and its TCRdb copy is limited to in-frame clones, with some not included. The table includes hundreds of thousands of clones, around 92% detected once.

The TCR sequence derives from a person aged 18-60 years who received the Ad26.COV2.S COVID-19 vaccine or a placebo. The rearrangement joins TRBV9 to TRBJ1-1; weak D call: TRBD1 (5 bases). The source was peripheral blood, collected in a trial of Ad26.COV2.S vaccine versus placebo. The CDR3 DNA is TGTGCCAGCAGCGTAGAGGCAGGGATGAACACTGAAGCTTTCTTT. It codes for CASSVEAGMNTEAFF.